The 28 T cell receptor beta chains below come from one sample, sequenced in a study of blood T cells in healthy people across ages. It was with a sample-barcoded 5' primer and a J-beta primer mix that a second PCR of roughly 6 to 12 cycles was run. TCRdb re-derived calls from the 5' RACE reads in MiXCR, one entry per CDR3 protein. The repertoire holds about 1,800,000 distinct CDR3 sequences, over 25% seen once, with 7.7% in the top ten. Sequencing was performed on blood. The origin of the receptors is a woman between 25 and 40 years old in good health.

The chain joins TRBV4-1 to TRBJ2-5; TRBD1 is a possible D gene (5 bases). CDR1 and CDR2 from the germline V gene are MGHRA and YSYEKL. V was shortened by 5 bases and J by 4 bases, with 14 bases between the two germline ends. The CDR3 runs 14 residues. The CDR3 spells CASSDPKRGETQYF. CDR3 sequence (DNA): TGCGCCAGCAGCGACCCCAAAAGGGGAGAGACCCAGTACTTC.

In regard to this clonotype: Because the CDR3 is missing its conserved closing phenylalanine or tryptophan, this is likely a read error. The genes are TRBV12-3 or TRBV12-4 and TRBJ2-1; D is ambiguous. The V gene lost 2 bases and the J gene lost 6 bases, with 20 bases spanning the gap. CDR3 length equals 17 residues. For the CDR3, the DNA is TGTGCCAGCAGTTTACGGGTCCTAGGATCGCCCCCCAATGAGCAGTTCGTC. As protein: CASSLRVLGSPPNEQFV.

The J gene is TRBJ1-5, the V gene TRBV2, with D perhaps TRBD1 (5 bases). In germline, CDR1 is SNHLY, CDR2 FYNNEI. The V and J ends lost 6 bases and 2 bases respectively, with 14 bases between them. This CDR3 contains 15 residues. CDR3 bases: TGTGCCAGCAGGGGGGACCGACGTGGCAATCAGCCCCAGCATTTT. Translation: CASRGDRRGNQPQHF.

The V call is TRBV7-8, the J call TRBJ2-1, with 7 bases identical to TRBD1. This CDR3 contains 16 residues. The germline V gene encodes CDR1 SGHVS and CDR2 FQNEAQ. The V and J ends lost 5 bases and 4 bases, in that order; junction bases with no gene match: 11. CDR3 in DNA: TGTGCCAGCAGCGAGAGGGGGCCCTTACCATACAATGAGCAGTTCTTC. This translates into CASSERGPLPYNEQFF.

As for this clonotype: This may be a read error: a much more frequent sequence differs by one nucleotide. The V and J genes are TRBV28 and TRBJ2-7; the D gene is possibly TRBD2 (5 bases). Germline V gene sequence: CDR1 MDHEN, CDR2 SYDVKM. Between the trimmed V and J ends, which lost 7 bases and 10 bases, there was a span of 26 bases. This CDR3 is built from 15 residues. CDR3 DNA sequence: TGTGCCAGCACCCCCACCACGGGATCCCGAGGGATCCAGTACTTC. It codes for CASTPTTGSRGIQYF.

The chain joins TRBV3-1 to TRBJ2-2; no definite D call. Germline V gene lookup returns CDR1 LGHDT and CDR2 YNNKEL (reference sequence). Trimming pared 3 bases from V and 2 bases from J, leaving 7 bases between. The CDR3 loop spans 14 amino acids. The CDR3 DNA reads TGTGCCAGCAGCCACAGTCCTAACACCGGGGAGCTGTTTTTT. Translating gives CASSHSPNTGELFF.

CDR3 DNA sequence: TGCAGTGTTCTAGCGGGGCCGGGAGATACGCAGTATTTT. Translated: CSVLAGPGDTQYF. V is TRBV20-1 and J is TRBJ2-3; 9 bases match TRBD2. In germline, CDR1 is DFQATT, CDR2 SNEGSKA (reference sequence). V shed 7 bases, J shed 5 bases, and the junction held 7 bases outside the gene matches. CDR3 length: 13 amino acids.

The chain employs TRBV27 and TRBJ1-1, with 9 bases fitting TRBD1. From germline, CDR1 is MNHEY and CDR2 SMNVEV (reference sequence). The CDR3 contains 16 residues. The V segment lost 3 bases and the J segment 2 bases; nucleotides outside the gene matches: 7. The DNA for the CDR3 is TGTGCCAGCAGTTTCGACAGGGGGACGTCTAACACTGAAGCTTTCTTT. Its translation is CASSFDRGTSNTEAFF.

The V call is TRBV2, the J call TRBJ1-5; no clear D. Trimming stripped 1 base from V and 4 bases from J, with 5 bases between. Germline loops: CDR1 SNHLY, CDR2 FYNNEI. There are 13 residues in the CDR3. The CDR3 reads CASSEEGNQPQHF. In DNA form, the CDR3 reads TGTGCCAGCAGTGAAGAGGGTAATCAGCCCCAGCATTTT.

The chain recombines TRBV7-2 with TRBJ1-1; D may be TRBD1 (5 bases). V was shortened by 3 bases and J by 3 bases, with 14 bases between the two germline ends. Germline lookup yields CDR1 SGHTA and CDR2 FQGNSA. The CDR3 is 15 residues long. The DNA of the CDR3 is TGTGCCAGCAGCTTTGTACAGGTTATGGACACTGAAGCTTTCTTT. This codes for CASSFVQVMDTEAFF.

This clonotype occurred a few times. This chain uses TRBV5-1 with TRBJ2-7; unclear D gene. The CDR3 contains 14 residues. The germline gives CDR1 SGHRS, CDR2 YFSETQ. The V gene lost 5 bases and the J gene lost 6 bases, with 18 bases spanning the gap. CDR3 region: CASSMTDTLVEQYF. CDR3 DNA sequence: TGCGCCAGCAGTATGACCGACACTTTAGTCGAGCAGTACTTC.

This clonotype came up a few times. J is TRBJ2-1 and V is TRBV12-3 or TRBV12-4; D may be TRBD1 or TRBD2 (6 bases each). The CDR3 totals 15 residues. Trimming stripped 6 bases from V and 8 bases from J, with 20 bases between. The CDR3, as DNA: TGTGCCAGCAGCCTCCCGGGGGCGAGTAGGGATGAGCAGTTCTTC. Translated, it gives CASSLPGASRDEQFF.

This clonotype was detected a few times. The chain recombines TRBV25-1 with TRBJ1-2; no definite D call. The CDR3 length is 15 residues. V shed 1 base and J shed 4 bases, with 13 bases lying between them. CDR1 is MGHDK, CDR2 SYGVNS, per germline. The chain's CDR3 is CASSELGGFTYGYTF. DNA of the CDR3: TGTGCCAGCAGTGAATTAGGAGGGTTCACCTATGGCTACACCTTC.

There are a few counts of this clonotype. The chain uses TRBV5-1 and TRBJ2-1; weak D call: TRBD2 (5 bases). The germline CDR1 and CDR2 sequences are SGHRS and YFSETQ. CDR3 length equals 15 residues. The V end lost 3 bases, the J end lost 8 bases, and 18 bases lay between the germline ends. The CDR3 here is CASSSRPPPRDEQFF. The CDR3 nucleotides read TGCGCCAGCAGCTCCAGACCCCCCCCGAGGGATGAGCAGTTCTTC.

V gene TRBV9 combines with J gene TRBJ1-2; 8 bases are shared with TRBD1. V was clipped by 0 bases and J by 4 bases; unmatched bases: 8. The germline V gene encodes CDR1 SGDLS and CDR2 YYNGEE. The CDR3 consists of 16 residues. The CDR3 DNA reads TGTGCCAGCAGCGTAGGGACAGGGTCGTTGTCCTATGGCTACACCTTC. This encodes CASSVGTGSLSYGYTF.

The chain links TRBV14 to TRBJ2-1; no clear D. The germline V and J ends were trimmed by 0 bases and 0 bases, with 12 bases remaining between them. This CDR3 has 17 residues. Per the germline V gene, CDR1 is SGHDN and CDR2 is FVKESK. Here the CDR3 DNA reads TGTGCCAGCAGCCAAGATTGGGCGGATAGCTCCTACAATGAGCAGTTCTTC. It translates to CASSQDWADSSYNEQFF.

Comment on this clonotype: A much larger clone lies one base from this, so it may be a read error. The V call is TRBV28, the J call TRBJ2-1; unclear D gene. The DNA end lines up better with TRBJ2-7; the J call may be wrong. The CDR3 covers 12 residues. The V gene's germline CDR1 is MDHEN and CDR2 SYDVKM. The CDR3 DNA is TGTGCCAGCAGTTTAGGGCCCTGGAAGCAGTACTTC. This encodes CASSLGPWKQYF.

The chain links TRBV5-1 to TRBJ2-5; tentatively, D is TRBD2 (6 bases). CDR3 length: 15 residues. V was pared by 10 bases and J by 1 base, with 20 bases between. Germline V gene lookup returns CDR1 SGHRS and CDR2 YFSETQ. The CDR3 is CASLGSGRGQETQYF. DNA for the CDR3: TGCGCCTCCCTAGGAAGCGGGCGAGGCCAAGAGACCCAGTACTTC. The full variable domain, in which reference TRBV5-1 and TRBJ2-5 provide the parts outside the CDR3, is KAGVTQTPRYLIKTRGQQVTLSCSPISGHRSVSWYQQTPGQGLQFLFEYFSETQRNKGNFPGRFSGRQFSNSRSEMNVSTLELGDSALYLCASLGSGRGQETQYFGPGTRLLVL.

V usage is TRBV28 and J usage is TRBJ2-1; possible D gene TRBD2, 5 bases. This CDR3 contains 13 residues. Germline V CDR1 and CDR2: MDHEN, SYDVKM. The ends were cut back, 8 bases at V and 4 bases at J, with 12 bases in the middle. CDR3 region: CASQLRGYNEQFF. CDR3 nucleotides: TGTGCCAGCCAGTTGAGAGGGTACAATGAGCAGTTCTTC.

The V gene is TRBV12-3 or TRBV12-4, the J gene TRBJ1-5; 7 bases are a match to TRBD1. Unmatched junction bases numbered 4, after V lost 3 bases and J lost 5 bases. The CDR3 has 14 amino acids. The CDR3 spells CASSLPGTDQPQHF. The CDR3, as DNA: TGTGCCAGCAGTTTGCCTGGGACAGATCAGCCCCAGCATTTT.

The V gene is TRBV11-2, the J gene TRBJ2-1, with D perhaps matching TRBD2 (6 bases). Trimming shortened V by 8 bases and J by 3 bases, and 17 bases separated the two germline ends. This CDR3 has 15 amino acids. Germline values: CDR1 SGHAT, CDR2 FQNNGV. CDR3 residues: CASRRVGGFYNEQFF. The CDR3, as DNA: TGTGCCAGCCGCCGGGTGGGAGGTTTCTACAATGAGCAGTTCTTC.

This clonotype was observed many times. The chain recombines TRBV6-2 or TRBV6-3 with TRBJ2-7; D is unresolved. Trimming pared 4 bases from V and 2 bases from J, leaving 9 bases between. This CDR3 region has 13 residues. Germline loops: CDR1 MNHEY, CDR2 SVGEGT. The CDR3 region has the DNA TGTGCCAGCAGTTTCGACGCCGCCTACGAGCAGTACTTC. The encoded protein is CASSFDAAYEQYF.

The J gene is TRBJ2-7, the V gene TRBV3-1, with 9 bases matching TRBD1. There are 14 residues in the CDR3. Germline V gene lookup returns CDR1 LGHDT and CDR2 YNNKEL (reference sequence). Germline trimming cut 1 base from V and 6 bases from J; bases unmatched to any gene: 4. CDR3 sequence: CASSQVGQGSEQYF. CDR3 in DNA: TGTGCCAGCAGCCAAGTCGGACAGGGGTCCGAGCAGTACTTC.

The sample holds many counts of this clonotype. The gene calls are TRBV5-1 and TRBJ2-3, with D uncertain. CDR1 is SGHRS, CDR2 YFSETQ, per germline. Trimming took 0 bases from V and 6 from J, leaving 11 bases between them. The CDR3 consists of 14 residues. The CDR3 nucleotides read TGCGCCAGCAGCTTGGATGGCGAGCCGGATACGCAGTATTTT. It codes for CASSLDGEPDTQYF.

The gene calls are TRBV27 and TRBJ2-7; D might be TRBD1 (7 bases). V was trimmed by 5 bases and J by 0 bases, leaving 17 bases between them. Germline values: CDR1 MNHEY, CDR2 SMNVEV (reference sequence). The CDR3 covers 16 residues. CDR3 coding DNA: TGTGCCAGCAGTGCCTTTGCGGGACAGTCCTCCTACGAGCAGTACTTC. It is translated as CASSAFAGQSSYEQYF.

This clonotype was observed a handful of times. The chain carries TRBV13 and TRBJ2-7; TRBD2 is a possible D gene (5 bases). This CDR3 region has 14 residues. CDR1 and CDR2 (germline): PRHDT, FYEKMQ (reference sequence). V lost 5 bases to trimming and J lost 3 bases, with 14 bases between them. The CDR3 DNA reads TGTGCCAGCAGCACAAACCGAGGGAACTACGAGCAGTACTTC. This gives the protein CASSTNRGNYEQYF.

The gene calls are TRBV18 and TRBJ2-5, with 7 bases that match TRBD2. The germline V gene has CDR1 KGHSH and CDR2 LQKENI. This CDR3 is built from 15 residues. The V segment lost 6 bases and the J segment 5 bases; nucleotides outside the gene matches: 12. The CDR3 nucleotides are TGTGCCAGCTCCCGACGGAAGCGGGAAGGGGAGACCCAGTACTTC. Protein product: CASSRRKREGETQYF.

CDR3 amino acids: CASSFLPQGSSYEQYF. Written as DNA, the CDR3 is TGCGCCAGCAGCTTCCTACCTCAGGGGAGCTCCTACGAGCAGTACTTC. The V and J genes are TRBV5-1 and TRBJ2-7, with D tentatively TRBD1 (6 bases). CDR1 and CDR2 (germline): SGHRS, YFSETQ. The CDR3 loop spans 16 amino acids. V shed 2 bases and J shed 0 bases, with 15 bases lying between them.